This entry features one T cell receptor beta chain sequence. Its antigen is as yet unknown. The data are from a study of T cell clonality in common variable immunodeficiency. Broader study findings: CVID subjects had higher TCRbeta clonality than healthy controls, most marked in about a third. Authors noted CVID clonality's cause needs subpopulation repertoire sequencing.

The table came from immunoSEQ multiplex PCR; TCRdb's copy has only in-frame clones and leaves some out. The sample shows roughly 58,000 clones, none of them appearing just once. The sequence came from a person aged 18 to 70 in good health. Material for sequencing was peripheral blood mononuclear cells.

CDR3 in amino acids: CASVKGQAAYEQYF. The DNA read from the CDR3 is TGTGCCAGCGTTAAGGGGCAGGCGGCCTACGAG. The rearrangement joins TRBV10-3 to TRBJ2-7, with a weak D call TRBD1 (5 bases). The CDR3 extends 3 residues past the end of the read, so its final part is completed from the germline J gene. Germline-derived CDR1 and CDR2 are ENHRY and SYGVKD. CDR3 length: 14 amino acids. Trimming shortened V by 10 bases and J by 2 bases, and 18 bases separated the two germline ends.